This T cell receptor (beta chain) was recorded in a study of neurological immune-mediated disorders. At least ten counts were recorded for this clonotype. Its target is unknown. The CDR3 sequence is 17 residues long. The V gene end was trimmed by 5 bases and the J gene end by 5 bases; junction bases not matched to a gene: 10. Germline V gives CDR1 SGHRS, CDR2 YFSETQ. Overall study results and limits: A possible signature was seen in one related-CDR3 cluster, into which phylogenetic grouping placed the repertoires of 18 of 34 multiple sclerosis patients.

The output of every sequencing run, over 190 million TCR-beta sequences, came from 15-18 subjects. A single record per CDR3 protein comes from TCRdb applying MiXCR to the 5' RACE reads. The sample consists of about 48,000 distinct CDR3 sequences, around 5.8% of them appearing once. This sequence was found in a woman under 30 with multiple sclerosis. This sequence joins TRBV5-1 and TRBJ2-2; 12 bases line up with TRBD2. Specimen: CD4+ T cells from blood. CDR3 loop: CASRSQPLAGGTGELFF. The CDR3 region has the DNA TGCGCCAGCAGGTCCCAACCACTAGCGGGAGGAACCGGGGAGCTGTTTTTT. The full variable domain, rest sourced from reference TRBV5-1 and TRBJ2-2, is KAGVTQTPRYLIKTRGQQVTLSCSPISGHRSVSWYQQTPGQGLQFLFEYFSETQRNKGNFPGRFSGRQFSNSRSEMNVSTLELGDSALYLCASRSQPLAGGTGELFFGEGSRLTVL.